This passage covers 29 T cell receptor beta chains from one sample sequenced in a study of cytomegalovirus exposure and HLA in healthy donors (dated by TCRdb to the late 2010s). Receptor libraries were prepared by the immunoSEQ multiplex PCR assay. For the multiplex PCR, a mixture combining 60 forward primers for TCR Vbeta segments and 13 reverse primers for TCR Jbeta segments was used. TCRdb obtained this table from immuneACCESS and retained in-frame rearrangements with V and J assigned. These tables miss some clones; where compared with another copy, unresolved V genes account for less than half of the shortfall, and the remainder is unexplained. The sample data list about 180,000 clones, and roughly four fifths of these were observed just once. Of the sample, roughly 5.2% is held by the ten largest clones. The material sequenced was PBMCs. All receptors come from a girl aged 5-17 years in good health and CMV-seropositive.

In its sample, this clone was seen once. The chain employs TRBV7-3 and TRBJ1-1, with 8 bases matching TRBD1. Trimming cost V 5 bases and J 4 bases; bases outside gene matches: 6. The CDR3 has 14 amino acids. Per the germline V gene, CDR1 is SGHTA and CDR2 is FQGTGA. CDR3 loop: CASSPTGGSTEAFF. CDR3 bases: TGTGCCAGCAGCCCCACAGGGGGTAGCACTGAAGCTTTCTTT.

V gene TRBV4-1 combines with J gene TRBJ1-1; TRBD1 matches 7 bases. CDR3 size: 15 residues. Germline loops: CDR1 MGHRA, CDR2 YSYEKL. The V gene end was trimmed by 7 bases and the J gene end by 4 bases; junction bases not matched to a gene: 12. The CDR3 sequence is CASTREGAGSTEAFF. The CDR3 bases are TGCGCCAGCACCCGGGAGGGGGCGGGGAGCACTGAAGCTTTCTTT.

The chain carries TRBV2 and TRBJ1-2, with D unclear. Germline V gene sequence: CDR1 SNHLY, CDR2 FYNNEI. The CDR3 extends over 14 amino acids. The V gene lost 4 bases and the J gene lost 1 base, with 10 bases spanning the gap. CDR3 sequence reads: CASSVGSLNYGYTF. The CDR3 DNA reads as TGTGCCAGCAGTGTCGGGTCTCTTAACTATGGCTACACCTTC.

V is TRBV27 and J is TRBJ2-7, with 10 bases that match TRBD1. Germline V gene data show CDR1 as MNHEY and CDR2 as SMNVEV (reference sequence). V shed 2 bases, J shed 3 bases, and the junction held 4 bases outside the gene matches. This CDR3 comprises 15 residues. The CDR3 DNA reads TGTGCCAGCAGTTTAGGGCGGACAGGGGGCTACGAGCAGTACTTC. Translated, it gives CASSLGRTGGYEQYF.

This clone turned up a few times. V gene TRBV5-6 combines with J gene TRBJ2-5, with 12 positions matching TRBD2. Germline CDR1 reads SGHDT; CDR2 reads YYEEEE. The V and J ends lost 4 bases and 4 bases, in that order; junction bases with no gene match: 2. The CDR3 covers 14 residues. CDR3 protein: CASSRTSGVETQYF. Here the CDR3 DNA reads TGTGCCAGCAGCAGGACTAGCGGGGTAGAGACCCAGTACTTC.

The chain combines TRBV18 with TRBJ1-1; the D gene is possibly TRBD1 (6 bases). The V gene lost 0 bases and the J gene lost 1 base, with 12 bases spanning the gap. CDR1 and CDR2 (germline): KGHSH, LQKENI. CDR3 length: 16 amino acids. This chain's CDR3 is CASSPPQGKGNTEAFF. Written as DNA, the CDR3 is TGTGCCAGCTCACCACCGCAGGGGAAGGGGAACACTGAAGCTTTCTTT. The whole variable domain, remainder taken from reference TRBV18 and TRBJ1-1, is NAGVMQNPRHLVRRRGQEARLRCSPMKGHSHVYWYRQLPEEGLKFMVYLQKENIIDESGMPKERFSAEFPKEGPSILRIQQVVRGDSAAYFCASSPPQGKGNTEAFFGQGTRLTVV.

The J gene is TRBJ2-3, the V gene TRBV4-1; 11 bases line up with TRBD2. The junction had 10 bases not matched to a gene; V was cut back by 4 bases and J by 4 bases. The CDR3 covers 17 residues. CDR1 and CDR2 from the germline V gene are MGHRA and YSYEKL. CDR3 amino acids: CASSRASGGYRADTQYF. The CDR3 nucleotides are TGCGCCAGCAGCCGAGCTAGCGGGGGGTACCGGGCAGATACGCAGTATTTT.

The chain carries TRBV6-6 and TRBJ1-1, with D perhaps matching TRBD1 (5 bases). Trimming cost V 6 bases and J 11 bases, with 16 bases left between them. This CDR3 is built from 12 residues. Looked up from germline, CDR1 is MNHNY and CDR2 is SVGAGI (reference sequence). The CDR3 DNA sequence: TGTGCCAGCAGCCAGGACATTAACTACGCTTTCTTT. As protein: CASSQDINYAFF.

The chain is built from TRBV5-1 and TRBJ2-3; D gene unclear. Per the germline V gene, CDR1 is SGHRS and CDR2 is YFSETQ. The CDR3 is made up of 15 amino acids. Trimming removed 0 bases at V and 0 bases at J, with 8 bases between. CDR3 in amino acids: CASSLGSTSTDTQYF. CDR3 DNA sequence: TGCGCCAGCAGCTTGGGGAGTACTAGCACAGATACGCAGTATTTT.

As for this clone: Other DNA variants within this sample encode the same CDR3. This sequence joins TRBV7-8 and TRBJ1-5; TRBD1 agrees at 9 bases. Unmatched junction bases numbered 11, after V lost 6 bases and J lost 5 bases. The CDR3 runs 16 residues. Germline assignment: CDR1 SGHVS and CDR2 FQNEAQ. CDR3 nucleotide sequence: TGTGCCAGCAGTTCTACTGGGACAGGGTGGGATCAGCCCCAGCATTTT. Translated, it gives CASSSTGTGWDQPQHF.

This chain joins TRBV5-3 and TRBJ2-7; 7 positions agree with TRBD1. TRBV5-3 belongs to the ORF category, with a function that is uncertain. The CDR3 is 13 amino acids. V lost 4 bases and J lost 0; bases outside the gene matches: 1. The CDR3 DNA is TGTGCCAGAAGCCGGGACAGCTCCTACGAGCAGTACTTC. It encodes CARSRDSSYEQYF.

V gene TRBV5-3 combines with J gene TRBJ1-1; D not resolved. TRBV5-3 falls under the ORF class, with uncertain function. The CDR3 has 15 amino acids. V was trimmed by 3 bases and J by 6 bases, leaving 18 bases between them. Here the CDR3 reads CARSSRVFGGPEAFF. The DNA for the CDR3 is TGTGCCAGAAGCTCGAGGGTTTTCGGTGGCCCTGAAGCTTTCTTT.

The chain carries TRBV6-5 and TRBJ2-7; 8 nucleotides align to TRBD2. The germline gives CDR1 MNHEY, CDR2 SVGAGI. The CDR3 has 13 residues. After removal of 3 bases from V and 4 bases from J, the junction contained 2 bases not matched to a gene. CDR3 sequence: CASSYAGGYEQYF. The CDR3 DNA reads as TGTGCCAGCAGTTATGCGGGGGGTTACGAGCAGTACTTC.

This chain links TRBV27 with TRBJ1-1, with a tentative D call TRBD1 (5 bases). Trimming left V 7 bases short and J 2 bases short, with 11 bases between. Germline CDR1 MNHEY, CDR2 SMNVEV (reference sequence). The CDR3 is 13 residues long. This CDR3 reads CASIERGNTEAFF. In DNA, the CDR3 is TGTGCCAGCATAGAAAGGGGAAACACTGAAGCTTTCTTT.

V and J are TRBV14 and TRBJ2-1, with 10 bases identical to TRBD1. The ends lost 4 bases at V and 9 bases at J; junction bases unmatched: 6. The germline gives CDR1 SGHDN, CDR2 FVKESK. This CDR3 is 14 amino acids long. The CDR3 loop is CASSLRTGGGEQFF. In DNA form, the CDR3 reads TGTGCCAGCAGCCTTCGGACAGGGGGAGGTGAGCAGTTCTTC.

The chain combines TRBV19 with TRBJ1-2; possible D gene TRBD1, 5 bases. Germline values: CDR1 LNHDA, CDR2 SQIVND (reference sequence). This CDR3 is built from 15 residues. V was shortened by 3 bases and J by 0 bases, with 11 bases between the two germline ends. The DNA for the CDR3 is TGTGCCAGTAGTATCTTTCAGGGCGCTAACTATGGCTACACCTTC. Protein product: CASSIFQGANYGYTF.

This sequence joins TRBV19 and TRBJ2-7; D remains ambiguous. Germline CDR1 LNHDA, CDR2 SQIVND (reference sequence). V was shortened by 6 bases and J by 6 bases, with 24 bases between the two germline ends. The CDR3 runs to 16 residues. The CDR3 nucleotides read TGTGCCAGTAGGAGTATGTGGTCCAGTAGCCCTCGCGAGCAGTACTTC. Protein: CASRSMWSSSPREQYF.

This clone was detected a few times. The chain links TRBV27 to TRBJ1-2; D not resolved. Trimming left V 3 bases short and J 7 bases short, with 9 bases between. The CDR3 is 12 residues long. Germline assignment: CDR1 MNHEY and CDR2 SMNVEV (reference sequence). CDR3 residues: CASSFSGVGYTF. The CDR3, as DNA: TGTGCCAGCAGTTTTTCCGGGGTTGGCTACACCTTC.

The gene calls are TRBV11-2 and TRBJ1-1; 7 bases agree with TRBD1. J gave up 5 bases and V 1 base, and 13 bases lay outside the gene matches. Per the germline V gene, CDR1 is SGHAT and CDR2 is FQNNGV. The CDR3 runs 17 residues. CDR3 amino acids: CASSLGQGTSIYTEAFF. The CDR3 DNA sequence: TGTGCCAGCAGCTTAGGACAGGGTACTTCAATTTATACTGAAGCTTTCTTT.

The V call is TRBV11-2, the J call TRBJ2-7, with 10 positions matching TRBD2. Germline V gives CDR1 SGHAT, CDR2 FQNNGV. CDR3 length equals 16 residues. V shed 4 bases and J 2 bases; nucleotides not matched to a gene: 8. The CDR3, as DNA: TGTGCCAGCAGCTGGGTCCTAGCGGGGGATACCTACGAGCAGTACTTC. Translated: CASSWVLAGDTYEQYF.

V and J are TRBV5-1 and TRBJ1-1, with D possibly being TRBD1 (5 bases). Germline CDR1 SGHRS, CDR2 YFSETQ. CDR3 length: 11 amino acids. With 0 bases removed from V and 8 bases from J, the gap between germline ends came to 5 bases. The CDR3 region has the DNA TGCGCCAGCAGCTTGGACAGGGAAGCTTTCTTT. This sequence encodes CASSLDREAFF.

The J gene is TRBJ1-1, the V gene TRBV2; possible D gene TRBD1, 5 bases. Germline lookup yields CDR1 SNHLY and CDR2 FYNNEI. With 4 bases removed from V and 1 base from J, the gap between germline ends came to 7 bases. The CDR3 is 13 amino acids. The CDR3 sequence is CASSGQWNTEAFF. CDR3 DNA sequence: TGTGCCAGCAGTGGACAGTGGAACACTGAAGCTTTCTTT.

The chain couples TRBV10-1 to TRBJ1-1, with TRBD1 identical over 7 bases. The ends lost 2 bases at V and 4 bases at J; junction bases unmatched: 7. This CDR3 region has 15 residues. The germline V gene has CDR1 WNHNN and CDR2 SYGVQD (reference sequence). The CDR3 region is CASSERQGVGTEAFF. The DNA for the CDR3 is TGCGCCAGCAGTGAGAGGCAGGGGGTGGGCACTGAAGCTTTCTTT.

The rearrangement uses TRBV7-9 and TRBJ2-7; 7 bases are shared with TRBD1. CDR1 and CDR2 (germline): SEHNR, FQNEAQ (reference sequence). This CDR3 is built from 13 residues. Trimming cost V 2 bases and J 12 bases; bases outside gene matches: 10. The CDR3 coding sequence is TGTGCCAGCAGCTTATTAGGGACAGAGGTTCGGTACTTC. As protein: CASSLLGTEVRYF. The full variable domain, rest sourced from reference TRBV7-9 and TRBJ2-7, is DTGVSQNPRHKITKRGQNVTFRCDPISEHNRLYWYRQTLGQGPEFLTYFQNEAQLEKSRLLSDRFSAERPKGSFSTLEIQRTEQGDSAMYLCASSLLGTEVRYFGPGTRLTVT.

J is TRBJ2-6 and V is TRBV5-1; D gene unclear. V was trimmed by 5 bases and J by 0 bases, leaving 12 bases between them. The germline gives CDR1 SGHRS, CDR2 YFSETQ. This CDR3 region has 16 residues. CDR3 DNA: TGCGCCAGCAGTCCACGGGTTCCCTCTGGGGCCAACGTCCTGACTTTC. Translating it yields CASSPRVPSGANVLTF.

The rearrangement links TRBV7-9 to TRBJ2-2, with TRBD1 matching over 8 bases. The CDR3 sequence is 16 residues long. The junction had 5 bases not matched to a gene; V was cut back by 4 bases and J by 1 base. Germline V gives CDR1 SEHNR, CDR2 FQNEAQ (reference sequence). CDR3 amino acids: CASSSRQGKNTGELFF. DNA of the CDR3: TGTGCCAGCAGCTCTAGACAGGGGAAGAACACCGGGGAGCTGTTTTTT.

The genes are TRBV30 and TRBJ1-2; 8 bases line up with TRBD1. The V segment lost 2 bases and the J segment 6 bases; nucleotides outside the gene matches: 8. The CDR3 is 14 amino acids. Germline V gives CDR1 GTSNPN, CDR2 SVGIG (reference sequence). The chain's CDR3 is CAWSPSDRAHGYTF. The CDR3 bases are TGTGCCTGGAGTCCCTCGGACAGGGCCCATGGCTACACCTTC.

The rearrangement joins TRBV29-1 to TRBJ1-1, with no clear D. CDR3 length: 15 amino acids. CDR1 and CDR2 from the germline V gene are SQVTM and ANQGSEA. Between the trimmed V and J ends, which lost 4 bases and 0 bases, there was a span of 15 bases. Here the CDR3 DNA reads TGCAGCGTTGGGCGGGGAGGGTACATGAACACTGAAGCTTTCTTT. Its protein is CSVGRGGYMNTEAFF.

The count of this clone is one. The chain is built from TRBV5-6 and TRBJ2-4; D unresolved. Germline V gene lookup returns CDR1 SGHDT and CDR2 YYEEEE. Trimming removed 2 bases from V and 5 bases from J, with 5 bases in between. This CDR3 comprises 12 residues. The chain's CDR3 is CASSFSENIQYF. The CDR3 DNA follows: TGTGCCAGCAGCTTCTCTGAAAACATTCAGTACTTC.